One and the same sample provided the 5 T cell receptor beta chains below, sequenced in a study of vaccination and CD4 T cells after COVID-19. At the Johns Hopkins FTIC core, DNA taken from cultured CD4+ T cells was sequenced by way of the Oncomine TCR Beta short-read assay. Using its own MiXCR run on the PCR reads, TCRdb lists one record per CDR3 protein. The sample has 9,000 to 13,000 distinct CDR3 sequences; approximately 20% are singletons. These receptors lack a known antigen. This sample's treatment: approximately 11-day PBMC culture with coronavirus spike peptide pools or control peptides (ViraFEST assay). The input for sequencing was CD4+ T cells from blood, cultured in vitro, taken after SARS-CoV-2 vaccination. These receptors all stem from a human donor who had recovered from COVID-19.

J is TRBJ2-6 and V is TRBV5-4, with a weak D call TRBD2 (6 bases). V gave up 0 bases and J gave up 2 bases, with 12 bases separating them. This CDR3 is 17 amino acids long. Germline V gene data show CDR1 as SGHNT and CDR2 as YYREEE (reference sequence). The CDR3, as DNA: TGTGCCAGCAGCTTGGGACTAGTCAGGGCTGGGGCCAACGTCCTGACTTTC. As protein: CASSLGLVRAGANVLTF.

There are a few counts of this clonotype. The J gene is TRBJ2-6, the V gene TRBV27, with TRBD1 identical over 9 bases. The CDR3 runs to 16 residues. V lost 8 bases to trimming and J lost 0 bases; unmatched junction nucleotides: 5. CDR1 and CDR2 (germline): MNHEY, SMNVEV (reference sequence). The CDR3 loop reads CASGDRVFSGANVLTF. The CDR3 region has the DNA TGTGCCAGCGGGGACAGGGTTTTCTCTGGGGCCAACGTCCTGACTTTC. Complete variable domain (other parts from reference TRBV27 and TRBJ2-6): EAQVTQNPRYLITVTGKKLTVTCSQNMNHEYMSWYRQDPGLGLRQIYYSMNVEVTDKGDVPEGYKVSRKEKRNFPLILESPSPNQTSLYFCASGDRVFSGANVLTFGAGSRLTVL.

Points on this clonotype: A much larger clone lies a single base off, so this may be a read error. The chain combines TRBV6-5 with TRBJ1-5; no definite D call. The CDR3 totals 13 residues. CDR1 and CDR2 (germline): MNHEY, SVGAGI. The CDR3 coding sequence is TGTACCAGCAGTTGGGAGGGCAATCAGCCCCAGCATTTT. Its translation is CTSSWEGNQPQHF.

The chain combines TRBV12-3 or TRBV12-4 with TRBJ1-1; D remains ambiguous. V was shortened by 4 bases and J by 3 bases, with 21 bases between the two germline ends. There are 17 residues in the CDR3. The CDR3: CASSSPKPQGRDTEAFF. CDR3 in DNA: TGTGCCAGCAGTTCCCCAAAACCACAAGGACGGGACACTGAAGCTTTCTTT.

For the CDR3, the DNA is TGTGCCAGCAGCACGAGGGGGCTTGTACCCTACGAGCAGTACTTC. Its translation: CASSTRGLVPYEQYF. The chain joins TRBV27 to TRBJ2-7; 7 positions agree with TRBD1. The CDR3 covers 15 residues. V shed 6 bases, J shed 2 bases, and the junction held 10 bases outside the gene matches. Germline V gene sequence: CDR1 MNHEY, CDR2 SMNVEV (reference sequence).